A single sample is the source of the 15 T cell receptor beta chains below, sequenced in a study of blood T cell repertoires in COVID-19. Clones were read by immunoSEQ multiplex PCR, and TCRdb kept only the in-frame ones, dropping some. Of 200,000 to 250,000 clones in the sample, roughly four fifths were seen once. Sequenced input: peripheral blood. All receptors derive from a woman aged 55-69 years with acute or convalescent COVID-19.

CDR3 residues: CASSMTGYQPQHF. The CDR3 nucleotides are TGTGCCAGTAGTATGACAGGATATCAGCCCCAGCATTTT. The chain has TRBV19 and TRBJ1-5, with a possible D match to TRBD1 (6 bases). The CDR3 runs 13 residues. From germline, CDR1 is LNHDA and CDR2 SQIVND (reference sequence). V was trimmed by 3 bases and J by 5 bases, leaving 8 bases between them.

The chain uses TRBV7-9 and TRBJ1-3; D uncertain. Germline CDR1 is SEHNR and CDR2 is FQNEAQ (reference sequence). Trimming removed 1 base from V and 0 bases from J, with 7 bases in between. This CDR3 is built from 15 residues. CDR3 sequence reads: CASSLGGASGNTIYF. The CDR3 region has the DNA TGTGCCAGCAGCTTAGGCGGAGCCTCTGGAAACACCATATATTTT.

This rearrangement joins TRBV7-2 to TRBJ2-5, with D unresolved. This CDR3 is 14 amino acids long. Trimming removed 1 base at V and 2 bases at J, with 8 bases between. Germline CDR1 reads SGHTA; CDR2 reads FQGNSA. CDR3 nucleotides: TGTGCCAGCAGCTTAGGGTGGCAGCAAGAGACCCAGTACTTC. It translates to CASSLGWQQETQYF.

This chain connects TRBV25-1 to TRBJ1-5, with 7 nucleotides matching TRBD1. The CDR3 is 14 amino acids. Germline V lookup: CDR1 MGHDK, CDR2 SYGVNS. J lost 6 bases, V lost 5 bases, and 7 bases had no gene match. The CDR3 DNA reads TGTGCCAGCAGTTACAGGGGTGCTAGTCAGCCCCAGCATTTT. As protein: CASSYRGASQPQHF.

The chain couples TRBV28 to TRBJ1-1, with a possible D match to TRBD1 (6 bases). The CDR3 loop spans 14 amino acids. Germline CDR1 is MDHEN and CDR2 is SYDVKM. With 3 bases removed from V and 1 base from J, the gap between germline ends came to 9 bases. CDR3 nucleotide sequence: TGTGCCAGCAGTTTGGGACACCAGAACACTGAAGCTTTCTTT. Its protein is CASSLGHQNTEAFF.

CDR3 residues: CGGEPTRPLLYEQYF. DNA for the CDR3: TGTGGAGGCGAACCGACTAGACCTCTACTCTACGAGCAGTACTTC. The V call is TRBV27, the J call TRBJ2-7, with a possible D match to TRBD2 (6 bases). From germline, CDR1 is MNHEY and CDR2 SMNVEV (reference sequence). CDR3 size: 15 residues.

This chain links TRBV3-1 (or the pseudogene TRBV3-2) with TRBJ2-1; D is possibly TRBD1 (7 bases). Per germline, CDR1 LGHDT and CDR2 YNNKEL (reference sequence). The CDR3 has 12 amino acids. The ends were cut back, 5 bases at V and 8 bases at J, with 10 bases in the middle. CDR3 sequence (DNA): TGTGCCAGCAGCTTCAGGGGGGATGAGCAGTTCTTC. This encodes CASSFRGDEQFF.

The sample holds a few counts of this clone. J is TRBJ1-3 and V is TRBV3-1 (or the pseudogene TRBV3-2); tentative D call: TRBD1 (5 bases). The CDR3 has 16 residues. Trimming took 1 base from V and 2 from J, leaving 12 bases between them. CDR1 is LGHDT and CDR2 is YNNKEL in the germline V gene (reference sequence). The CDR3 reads CASSQVEGTAGNTIYF. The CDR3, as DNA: TGTGCCAGCAGCCAAGTTGAAGGGACTGCTGGAAACACCATATATTTT.

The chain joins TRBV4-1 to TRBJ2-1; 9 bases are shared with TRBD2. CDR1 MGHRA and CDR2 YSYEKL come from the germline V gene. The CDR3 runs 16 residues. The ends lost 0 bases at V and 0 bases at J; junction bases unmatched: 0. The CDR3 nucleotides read TGCGCCAGCAGCCAAGAACTAGCGGGCTCCTACAATGAGCAGTTCTTC. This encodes CASSQELAGSYNEQFF.

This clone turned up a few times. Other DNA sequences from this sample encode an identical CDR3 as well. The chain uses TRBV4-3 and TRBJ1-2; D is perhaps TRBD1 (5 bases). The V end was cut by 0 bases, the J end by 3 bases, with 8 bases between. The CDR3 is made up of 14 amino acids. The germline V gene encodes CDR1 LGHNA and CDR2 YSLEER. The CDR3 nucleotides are TGCGCCAGCAGCCAAGATCGGGGGGACTATGGCTACACCTTC. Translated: CASSQDRGDYGYTF.

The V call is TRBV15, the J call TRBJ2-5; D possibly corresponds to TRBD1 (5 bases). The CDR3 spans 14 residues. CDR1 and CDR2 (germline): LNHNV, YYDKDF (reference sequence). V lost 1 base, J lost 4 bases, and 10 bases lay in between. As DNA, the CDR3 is TGTGCCACCAGCAGAGTCGGAAGGGGAGAGACCCAGTACTTC. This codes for CATSRVGRGETQYF.

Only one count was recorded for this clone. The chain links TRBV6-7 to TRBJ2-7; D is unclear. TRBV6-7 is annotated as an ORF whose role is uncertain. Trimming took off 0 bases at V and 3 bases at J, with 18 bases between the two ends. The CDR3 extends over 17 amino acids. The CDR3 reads CASSYSILTEDNYEQYF. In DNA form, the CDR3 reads TGTGCCAGCAGTTACTCGATCCTTACAGAAGATAACTACGAGCAGTACTTC.

Here the CDR3 DNA reads TGTGCCGGTACTAGCGGGGGGGCCGATGAGACCCAGTACTTC. Translation: CAGTSGGADETQYF. The V and J genes are TRBV30 and TRBJ2-5; 13 bases line up with TRBD2. This CDR3 comprises 14 residues. Germline CDR1 reads GTSNPN; CDR2 reads SVGIG (reference sequence). V gave up 8 bases and J gave up 5 bases; unmatched junction bases: 8.

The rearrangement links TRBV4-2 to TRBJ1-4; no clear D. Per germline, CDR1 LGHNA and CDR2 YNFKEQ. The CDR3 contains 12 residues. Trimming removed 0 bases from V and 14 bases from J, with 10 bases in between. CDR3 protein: CASSQDTGSLFF. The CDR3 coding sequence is TGTGCCAGCAGCCAAGATACGGGGAGTCTGTTTTTT.

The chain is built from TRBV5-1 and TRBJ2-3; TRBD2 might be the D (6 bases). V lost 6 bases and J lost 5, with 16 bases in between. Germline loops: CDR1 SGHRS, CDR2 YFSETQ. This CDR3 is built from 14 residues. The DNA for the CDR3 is TGCGCCAGCACCCCCGGGGGTTCGCTAGATACGCAGTATTTT. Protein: CASTPGGSLDTQYF.